A single TCR beta chain is shown here with its context. What it binds is unknown. The data belong to a study of T cell responses to AZD1222 COVID-19 vaccine. Overall study: Analysis merged second doses at about 4 or about 12 weeks. Overall study results and limits: Regions 160-218 and 743-854 dominated among vaccine-associated CD4 TCRs spanning spike. Researchers took repertoire samples only after the peak T cell response had come.

The CDR3 sequence is 14 residues long. Per germline, CDR1 SGHRS and CDR2 YFSETQ. Trimming shortened V by 7 bases and J by 1 base, and 14 bases separated the two germline ends. Data came from immunoSEQ multiplex PCR; TCRdb stores just in-frame clones and leaves some out. The sample holds fewer than 85,000 clones; around nine tenths are singletons and the top ten take 4% to 5%. The specimen comprised peripheral blood, sampled on day 0 of AZD1222 vaccination. The origin of this receptor is an adult in good health. The chain employs TRBV5-1 and TRBJ1-1, with no clear D. The CDR3 coding sequence is TGCGCCAGCCGCGACGGTCAAGGGAACACTGAAGCTTTCTTT. This encodes CASRDGQGNTEAFF. Combining the CDR3 with reference TRBV5-1 and TRBJ1-1 gives the whole variable domain KAGVTQTPRYLIKTRGQQVTLSCSPISGHRSVSWYQQTPGQGLQFLFEYFSETQRNKGNFPGRFSGRQFSNSRSEMNVSTLELGDSALYLCASRDGQGNTEAFFGQGTRLTVV.